Shown below are 17 T cell receptor beta chains from a single sample sequenced in a study of blood T cell repertoires in COVID-19. Generated by immunoSEQ multiplex PCR, the TCRdb table keeps only in-frame clones and is missing some. The sample holds about 160,000 clones; over 70% are singletons and the top ten take 5.6%. Sequenced sample: PBMCs or T cells enriched from blood (not recorded which). The receptors shown here come from a woman aged 40 to 49 with acute COVID-19.

In its sample, this clone was seen many times. This sequence joins TRBV6-1 and TRBJ2-3; 12 bases agree with TRBD2. The V gene end was trimmed by 4 bases and the J gene end by 1 base; junction bases not matched to a gene: 3. Per germline, CDR1 MNHNS and CDR2 SASEGT. The CDR3 extends over 16 amino acids. Written as DNA, the CDR3 is TGTGCCAGCAGTGCACTAGCGGGAGGACGCACAGATACGCAGTATTTT. It yields the protein CASSALAGGRTDTQYF.

In this sample, this clone turned up a few times. This chain links TRBV11-2 with TRBJ1-5; no clear D. V was shortened by 3 bases and J by 5 bases, with 11 bases between the two germline ends. This CDR3 is 14 amino acids long. CDR1 and CDR2 (germline): SGHAT, FQNNGV. CDR3 in amino acids: CASSFSIRDQPQHF. The CDR3 DNA reads TGTGCCAGCAGCTTCTCTATACGAGATCAGCCCCAGCATTTT.

The CDR3 DNA reads TGTGCCAGCAATTCACGGCAGACTGCTAATGAGCAGTTCTTC. It yields the protein CASNSRQTANEQFF. The chain carries TRBV2 and TRBJ2-1; D not certain. The germline CDR1 and CDR2 sequences are SNHLY and FYNNEI. Trimming took off 7 bases at V and 7 bases at J, with 17 bases between the two ends. The CDR3 totals 14 residues.

This chain links TRBV5-1 with TRBJ1-2; tentatively, D is TRBD1 (6 bases). Germline V gene sequence: CDR1 SGHRS, CDR2 YFSETQ. This CDR3 has 14 residues. V was trimmed by 0 bases and J by 4 bases, leaving 10 bases between them. The CDR3 protein is CASSLGQGSYGYTF. CDR3 in DNA: TGCGCCAGCAGCTTGGGTCAGGGGAGCTATGGCTACACCTTC. The full variable domain, completed using reference TRBV5-1 and TRBJ1-2, is KAGVTQTPRYLIKTRGQQVTLSCSPISGHRSVSWYQQTPGQGLQFLFEYFSETQRNKGNFPGRFSGRQFSNSRSEMNVSTLELGDSALYLCASSLGQGSYGYTFGSGTRLTVV.

The chain has TRBV7-9 and TRBJ2-2, with 7 bases that match TRBD2. Germline V gene lookup returns CDR1 SEHNR and CDR2 FQNEAQ (reference sequence). V lost 4 bases and J lost 8; bases outside the gene matches: 13. This CDR3 comprises 16 residues. CDR3 coding DNA: TGTGCCAGCAGCTCCGCGGGCGGGAGACCCGAGGGGGAGCTGTTTTTT. This codes for CASSSAGGRPEGELFF.

The chain couples TRBV6-4 to TRBJ1-5; 8 nucleotides line up with TRBD1. CDR3 length: 18 amino acids. With 6 bases clipped from V and 5 bases from J, the junction kept 18 bases outside the gene matches. CDR1 and CDR2 from the germline V gene are MRHNA and SNTAGT. This chain's CDR3 is CASRPTVQGAVGYQPQHF. DNA of the CDR3: TGTGCCAGCAGACCCACTGTCCAGGGGGCCGTAGGGTATCAGCCCCAGCATTTT.

This clone was seen at least ten times. One end of the junction does not line up with germline, which may come from a read error. This chain connects TRBV4-1 to TRBJ1-1; 9 bases are shared with TRBD1. The CDR3 is 16 residues long. Per the germline V gene, CDR1 is MGHRA and CDR2 is YSYEKL. This CDR3 reads CASSLGQGQMNAEAFF. The CDR3 DNA sequence: TGCGCCAGCAGCCTAGGACAGGGGCAGATGAACGCTGAAGCTTTCTTT.

The rearrangement links TRBV7-3 to TRBJ2-2; maybe TRBD2 (6 bases). Germline-derived CDR1 and CDR2 are SGHTA and FQGTGA. Trimming removed 3 bases at V and 4 bases at J, with 15 bases between. The CDR3 length is 16 residues. The CDR3 nucleotides are TGTGCCAGCAGCTTGGGACTCCTGGGGGTCACCGGGGAGCTGTTTTTT. This codes for CASSLGLLGVTGELFF.

The V call is TRBV7-2, the J call TRBJ1-2; D possibly corresponds to TRBD1 (6 bases). The CDR3 loop spans 13 amino acids. V was clipped by 1 base and J by 5 bases, with 8 bases between them. Germline V lookup: CDR1 SGHTA, CDR2 FQGNSA. The CDR3 nucleotides read TGTGCCAGCAGCTTAGAGAGGGGGTATGGCTACACCTTC. The encoded protein is CASSLERGYGYTF.

The rearrangement joins TRBV18 to TRBJ1-2, with D possibly being TRBD1 (5 bases). Germline lookup yields CDR1 KGHSH and CDR2 LQKENI. This CDR3 is built from 14 residues. Trimming took 3 bases from V and 10 from J, leaving 18 bases between them. CDR3 sequence: CASSPSTSGWNYTF. For the CDR3, the DNA is TGTGCCAGCTCACCGTCGACCTCAGGGTGGAACTACACCTTC.

The chain is built from TRBV28 and TRBJ1-2, with D perhaps matching TRBD1 (6 bases). The CDR3 is made up of 12 amino acids. Germline V gene sequence: CDR1 MDHEN, CDR2 SYDVKM. Trimming cost V 4 bases and J 8 bases, with 11 bases left between them. CDR3 residues: CASSSSTGGYTF. The CDR3 coding sequence is TGTGCCAGCAGTTCCTCGACAGGAGGCTACACCTTC.

This clone has more than one count but fewer than ten. The V gene is TRBV2, the J gene TRBJ2-1; 12 nucleotides align to TRBD2. The CDR3 spans 16 residues. Unmatched junction bases numbered 4, after V lost 5 bases and J lost 2 bases. Germline CDR1 and CDR2: SNHLY and FYNNEI. The CDR3 DNA reads TGTGCCAGCAGTTATCTAGCGGGAGGGCCCTACAATGAGCAGTTCTTC. Protein product: CASSYLAGGPYNEQFF. The complete variable domain, with remaining parts taken from reference TRBV2 and TRBJ2-1, reads EPEVTQTPSHQVTQMGQEVILRCVPISNHLYFYWYRQILGQKVEFLVSFYNNEISEKSEIFDDQFSVERPDGSNFTLKIRSTKLEDSAMYFCASSYLAGGPYNEQFFGPGTRLTVL.

This clone has more than one count but fewer than ten. CDR3 in amino acids: CATRTGGYTGELFF. The CDR3 nucleotides read TGTGCCACAAGGACAGGGGGTTATACCGGGGAGCTGTTTTTT. V is TRBV25-1 and J is TRBJ2-2; 10 nucleotides agree with TRBD1. Germline trimming cut 10 bases from V and 5 bases from J; bases unmatched to any gene: 7. The CDR3 sequence is 14 residues long. Germline V gene lookup returns CDR1 MGHDK and CDR2 SYGVNS.

This chain joins TRBV21-1 and TRBJ1-5. TRBV21-1 is shown as a pseudogene. CDR3 length: 17 residues. The CDR3 bases are TGTGCCAGCACCCCCTCCACGGTTGCGTATAGCAATCAGCCCCAGCATTTT. It codes for CASTPSTVAYSNQPQHF.

The rearrangement links TRBV5-4 to TRBJ2-1, with 8 bases matching TRBD2. The CDR3 is made up of 14 amino acids. From germline, CDR1 is SGHNT and CDR2 YYREEE (reference sequence). The J segment lost 5 bases and the V segment lost 2 bases, leaving 3 bases of the junction unmatched. The chain's CDR3 is CASSLAGDNNEQFF. The CDR3 DNA follows: TGTGCCAGCAGCTTAGCGGGAGATAACAATGAGCAGTTCTTC. The whole variable domain, filled in from reference TRBV5-4 and TRBJ2-1, reads ETGVTQSPTHLIKTRGQQVTLRCSSQSGHNTVSWYQQALGQGPQFIFQYYREEENGRGNFPPRFSGLQFPNYSSELNVNALELDDSALYLCASSLAGDNNEQFFGPGTRLTVL.

This chain connects TRBV5-5 to TRBJ2-7, with 10 positions matching TRBD2. This CDR3 contains 13 residues. V was pared by 5 bases and J by 3 bases, with 2 bases of the junction left unmatched. Germline V gives CDR1 SGHKS, CDR2 YYEKEE (reference sequence). This chain's CDR3 is CASRGLADYEQYF. The CDR3 bases are TGTGCCAGCAGAGGACTAGCGGACTACGAGCAGTACTTC.

The rearrangement links TRBV19 to TRBJ2-5, with TRBD2 matching 7 bases. Unmatched junction bases numbered 11, after V lost 6 bases and J lost 1 base. This CDR3 contains 16 residues. Germline V gene lookup returns CDR1 LNHDA and CDR2 SQIVND (reference sequence). The CDR3 DNA reads TGTGCCAGTAGCCTCCGGGGGAGGGTCCCCCAAGAGACCCAGTACTTC. Encoded protein: CASSLRGRVPQETQYF. The full variable domain, rest sourced from reference TRBV19 and TRBJ2-5, is DGGITQSPKYLFRKEGQNVTLSCEQNLNHDAMYWYRQDPGQGLRLIYYSQIVNDFQKGDIAEGYSVSREKKESFPLTVTSAQKNPTAFYLCASSLRGRVPQETQYFGPGTRLLVL.